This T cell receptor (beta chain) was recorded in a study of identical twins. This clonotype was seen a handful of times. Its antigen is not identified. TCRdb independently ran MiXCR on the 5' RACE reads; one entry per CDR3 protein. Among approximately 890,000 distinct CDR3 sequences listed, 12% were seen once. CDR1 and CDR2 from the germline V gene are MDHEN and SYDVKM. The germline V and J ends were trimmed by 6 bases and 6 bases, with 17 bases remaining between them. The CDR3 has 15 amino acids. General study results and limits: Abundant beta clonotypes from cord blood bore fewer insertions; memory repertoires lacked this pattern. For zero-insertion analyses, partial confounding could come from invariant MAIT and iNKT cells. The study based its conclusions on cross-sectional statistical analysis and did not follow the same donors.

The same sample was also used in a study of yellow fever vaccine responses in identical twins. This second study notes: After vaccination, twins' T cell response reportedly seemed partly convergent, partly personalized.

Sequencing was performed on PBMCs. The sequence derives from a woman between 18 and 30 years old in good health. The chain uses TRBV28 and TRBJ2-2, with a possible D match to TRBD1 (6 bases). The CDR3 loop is CASSNNRVIPGELFF. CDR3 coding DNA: TGTGCCAGCAGCAACAACAGGGTGATCCCCGGGGAGCTGTTTTTT.